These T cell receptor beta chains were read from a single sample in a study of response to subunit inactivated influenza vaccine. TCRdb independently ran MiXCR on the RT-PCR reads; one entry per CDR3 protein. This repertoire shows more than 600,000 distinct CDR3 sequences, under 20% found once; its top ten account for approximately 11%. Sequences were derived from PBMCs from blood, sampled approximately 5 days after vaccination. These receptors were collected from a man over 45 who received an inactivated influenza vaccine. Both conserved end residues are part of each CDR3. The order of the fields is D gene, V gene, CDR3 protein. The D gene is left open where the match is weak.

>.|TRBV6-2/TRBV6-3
CASSYRRLETQYF
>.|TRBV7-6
CASSKRGITDTQYF
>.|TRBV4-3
CASSQSPGVSYEQYF
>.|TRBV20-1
CSARDRVSSYEQYF
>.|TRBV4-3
CASSQGEDPIYEQYF
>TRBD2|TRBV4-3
CASSQGGLAGVKFF
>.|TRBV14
CASSQDSWEGGNNTGELFF
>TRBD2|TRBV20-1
CSARVPLGTRGSGELFF
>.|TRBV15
CATSRDRLNYSYTF
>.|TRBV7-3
CASSLGERGTQYF
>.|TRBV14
CASSHPQGGKNIQYF
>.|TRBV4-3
CASSQASRSYEQYF
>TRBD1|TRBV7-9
CASSLITGVGANVLTF
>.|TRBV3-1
CASSPGFLSGANVLTF